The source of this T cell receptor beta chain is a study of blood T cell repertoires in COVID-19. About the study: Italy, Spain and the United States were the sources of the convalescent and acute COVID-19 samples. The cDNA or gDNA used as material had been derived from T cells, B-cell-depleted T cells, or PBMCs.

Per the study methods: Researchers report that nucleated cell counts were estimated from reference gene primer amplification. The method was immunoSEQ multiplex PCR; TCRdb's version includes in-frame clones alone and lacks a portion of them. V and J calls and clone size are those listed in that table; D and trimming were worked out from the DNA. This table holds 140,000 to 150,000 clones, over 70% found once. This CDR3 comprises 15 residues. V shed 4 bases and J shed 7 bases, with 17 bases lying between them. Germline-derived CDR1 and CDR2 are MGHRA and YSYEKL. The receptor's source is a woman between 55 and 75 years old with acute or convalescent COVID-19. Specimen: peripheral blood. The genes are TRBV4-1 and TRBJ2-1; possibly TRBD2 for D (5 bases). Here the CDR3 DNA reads TGCGCCAGCAGCCCCGGACTCGCGCGAAGGAATGAGCAGTTCTTC. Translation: CASSPGLARRNEQFF.